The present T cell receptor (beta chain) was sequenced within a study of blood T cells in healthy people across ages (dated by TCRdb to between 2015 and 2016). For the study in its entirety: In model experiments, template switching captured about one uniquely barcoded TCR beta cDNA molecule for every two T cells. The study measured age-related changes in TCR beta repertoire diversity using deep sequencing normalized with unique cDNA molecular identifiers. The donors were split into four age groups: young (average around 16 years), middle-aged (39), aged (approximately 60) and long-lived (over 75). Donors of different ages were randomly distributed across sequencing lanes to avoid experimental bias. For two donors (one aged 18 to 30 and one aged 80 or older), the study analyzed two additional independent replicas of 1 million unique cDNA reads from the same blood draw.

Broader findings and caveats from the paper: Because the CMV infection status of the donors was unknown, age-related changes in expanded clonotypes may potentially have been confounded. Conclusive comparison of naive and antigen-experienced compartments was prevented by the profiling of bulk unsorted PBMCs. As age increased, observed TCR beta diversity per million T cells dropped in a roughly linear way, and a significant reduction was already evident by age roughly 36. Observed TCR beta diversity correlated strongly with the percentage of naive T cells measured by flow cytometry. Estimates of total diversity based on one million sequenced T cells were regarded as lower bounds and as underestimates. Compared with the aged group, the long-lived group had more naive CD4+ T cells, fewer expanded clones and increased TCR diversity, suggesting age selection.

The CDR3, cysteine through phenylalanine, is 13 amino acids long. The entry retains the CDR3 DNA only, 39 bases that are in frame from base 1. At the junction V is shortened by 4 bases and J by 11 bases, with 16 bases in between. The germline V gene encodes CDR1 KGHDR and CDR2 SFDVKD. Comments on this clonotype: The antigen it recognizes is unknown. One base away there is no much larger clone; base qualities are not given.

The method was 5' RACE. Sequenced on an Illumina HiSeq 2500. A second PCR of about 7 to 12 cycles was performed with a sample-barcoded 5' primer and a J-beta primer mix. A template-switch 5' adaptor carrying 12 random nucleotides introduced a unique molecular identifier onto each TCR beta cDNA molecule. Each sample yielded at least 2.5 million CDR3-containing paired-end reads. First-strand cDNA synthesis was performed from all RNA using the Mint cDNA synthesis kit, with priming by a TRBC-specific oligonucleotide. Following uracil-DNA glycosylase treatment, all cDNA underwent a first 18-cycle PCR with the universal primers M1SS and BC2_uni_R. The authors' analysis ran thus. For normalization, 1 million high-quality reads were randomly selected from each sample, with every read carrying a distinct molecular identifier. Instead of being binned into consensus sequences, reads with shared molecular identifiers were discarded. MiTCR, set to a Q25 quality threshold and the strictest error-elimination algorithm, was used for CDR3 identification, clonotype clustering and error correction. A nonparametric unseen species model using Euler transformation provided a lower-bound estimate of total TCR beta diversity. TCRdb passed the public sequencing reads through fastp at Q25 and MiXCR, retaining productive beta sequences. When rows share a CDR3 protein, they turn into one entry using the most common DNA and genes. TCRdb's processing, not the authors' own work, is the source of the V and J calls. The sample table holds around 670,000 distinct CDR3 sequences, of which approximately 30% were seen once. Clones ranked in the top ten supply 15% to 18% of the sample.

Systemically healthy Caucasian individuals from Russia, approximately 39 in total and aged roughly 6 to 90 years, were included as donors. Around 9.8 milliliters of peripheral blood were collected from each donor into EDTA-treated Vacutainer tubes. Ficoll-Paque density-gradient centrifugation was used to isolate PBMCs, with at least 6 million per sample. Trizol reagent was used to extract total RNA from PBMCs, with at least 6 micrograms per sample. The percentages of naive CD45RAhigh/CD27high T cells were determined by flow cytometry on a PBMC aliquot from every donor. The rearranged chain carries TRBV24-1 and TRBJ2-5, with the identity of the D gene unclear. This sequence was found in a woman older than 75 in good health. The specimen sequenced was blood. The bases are TGTGCCACCAGTGAACCCGGCCGTAATGAGCAGTACTTC. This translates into CATSEPGRNEQYF.